A selection of T cell receptor beta chains follows, all from one sample in a study of blood T cell repertoires in COVID-19. Using immunoSEQ multiplex PCR, the repertoire was profiled, and TCRdb retains in-frame clones only, with some absent. The sample holds 410,000 or so clones; 89% are singletons and the top ten take 1.5% to 1.7%. The sequenced sample consisted of peripheral blood. Every receptor here comes from a woman aged 40 to 50 with COVID-19, enrolled during active disease. Each CDR3 is given with its conserved first and last residue. The D gene is left open where the match is weak. Not every row has a clone size; where given, it reads once, few, many or a size class.

D	size	V	J	DNA	CDR3
TRBD1	NA	TRBV7-8	TRBJ2-7	TGTGCCAGCAGCCCTAGATCAGGGGGCGGCTACGAGCAGTACTTC	CASSPRSGGGYEQYF
NA	NA	TRBV27	TRBJ2-2	TGTGCCAGCAAGGCTACGGGCACCGGGGAGCTGTTTTTT	CASKATGTGELFF
TRBD1	few	TRBV10-3	TRBJ1-6	TGTGCCATCAGTGCAGGGGGATCACCCCTCCACTTT	CAISAGGSPLHF
NA	NA	TRBV18	TRBJ1-6	TGTGCCAGCTCACCGTCCGGTTTGGGAGCCTCCTATAATTCACCCCTCCACTTT	CASSPSGLGASYNSPLHF
TRBD1	NA	TRBV28	TRBJ1-5	TGTGCCAGCAGTCTGGGGACAGGGCGTCAGCCCCAGCATTTT	CASSLGTGRQPQHF
TRBD1	NA	TRBV27	TRBJ1-1	TGTGCCAGCAGTCCGAGTGACAGGGAGAACACTGAAGCTTTCTTT	CASSPSDRENTEAFF
TRBD1	NA	TRBV7-9	TRBJ1-2	TGTGCCAGCAGCTCTTGGGACAGACCTCAAGAAGGCTACACCTTC	CASSSWDRPQEGYTF
NA	NA	TRBV28	TRBJ1-2	TGTGCCAGCAGCGAGGCGGGGGGCAGATGGGACTATGGCTACACCTTC	CASSEAGGRWDYGYTF
TRBD2	NA	TRBV30	TRBJ2-3	TGTGCCTGGACTAGCGGAAACACAGATACGCAGTATTTT	CAWTSGNTDTQYF
NA	once	TRBV19	TRBJ1-2	TGTGCCAGTAGTATAGGACACCTCTATGGCTACACCTTC	CASSIGHLYGYTF
NA	NA	TRBV28	TRBJ2-1	TGTGCCAGCGGTAATGGACACGCGAATGAGCAGTTCTTC	CASGNGHANEQFF
TRBD1	once	TRBV15	TRBJ1-1	TGTGCCACCAGCATTGGGACAGGGGGCACTGAAGCTTTCTTT	CATSIGTGGTEAFF
NA	many	TRBV19	TRBJ1-2	TGTGCCAGTAGTATTTCCGTCTATGGCTACACCTTC	CASSISVYGYTF
NA	NA	TRBV19	TRBJ1-2	TGTGCCAGTAGCCTAGATCGTGGAGGCTACACCTTC	CASSLDRGGYTF
TRBD1	NA	TRBV18	TRBJ1-4	TGTGCCAGCTCACCACCGGGACAGTTAACTAATGAAAAACTGTTTTTT	CASSPPGQLTNEKLFF